This T cell receptor beta chain was captured in a study of shared clonotypes between healthy human individuals (TCRdb year 2020). Background on the whole study: The cohort included a few men and a couple of women between 18 and 49 years of age. For each donor, CD4 naive and CD4 memory were each run on three plates, CD8 naive on two plates, and CD8 memory on one plate. To estimate repertoire size and how much clonotype sharing occurs between individuals, the study deeply sequenced the blood TCR repertoires of several healthy adults. To increase sequencing depth and limit assay-specific biases, different laboratories used diverse techniques to prepare libraries and sequence TCR repertoires. Per donor, leukapheresis produced somewhere between about 0.94 and 8.9 billion PBMCs.

The donors were healthy, HIV-negative adults who had no recently reported acute infections or vaccinations. Only Caucasian adults living in Nashville, Tennessee, USA were represented among the donors. CD4+ T cells were enriched through magnetic negative selection, after which naive cells were positively selected on CD45RA and the remaining negative fraction served as the memory subset. Blood was obtained by leukapheresis, after which PBMCs were separated by Ficoll-Histopaque density gradient centrifugation and cryopreserved in liquid nitrogen vapor phase. Analytical flow cytometry was used to check the purity and quantity of each magnetically sorted T cell population. Genomic DNA was isolated from each sorted fraction and quantified by UV absorbance on a Nanodrop 2000c. What the work shows at the level of the full study, not this receptor alone: Because the study included only a small number of donors, the genetic and exposure-history diversity represented was limited. Clonotypes shared by all four sorted-subset donors showed higher generation probabilities than non-shared clonotypes. Sharing across several donors was observed for roughly 5.4% of naive CD4, under 4% of naive CD8, about 2.3% of memory CD4, and about 0.4% of memory CD8 clonotypes. Only blood was sampled, and tissue TCR repertoires likely differ from those in blood. Rarefaction of sorted-subset datasets indicated incomplete sequencing despite the large sequencing depth. Pairwise subsampling indicated that sequencing depth was expected to affect the degree of clonotype sharing among donors. Naive subsets generally had larger estimated clonotype richness than memory subsets did.

Turning to this clone: It lacks a known antigen. Base qualities are not recorded, but no much larger clone differs from it by a single base.

A distance of 8 bases separates the germline ends of V and J, which lose 2 bases and 0 bases respectively. The CDR3, from cysteine to phenylalanine, totals 15 residues. Solely the CDR3 DNA is kept, with 45 bases framed from the first base. Based on the germline V gene (reference sequence), the CDR1 and CDR2 sequences are LNHDA and SQIVND. Using the deep immunoSEQ assay, multiplex PCR amplified TCR CDR3 regions from genomic DNA. Genomic DNA extracted from each cell subset was distributed evenly over all wells of several immunoSEQ 96-well plates, and each plate served as one replicate. Each replicate PCR for sorted subsets received around 210 ng genomic DNA, equal to tens of thousands of T cell genomes. Purified libraries were quantified with a Qubit 3.0 fluorometer, sized on a Bioanalyzer 2100, and re-quantified with the KAPA Library Quantification kit. A separate single-read 150-cycle Illumina NextSeq 550 flow cell was used to sequence each immunoSEQ 96-well plate. As for the authors' bioinformatics: Because the immunoSEQ output included only junctional sequences and no quality scores, the filtering could not be the same as the filtering used for full-length reads. To assign V/J genes and CDR3, sequences were annotated against IMGT germline references using PyIR, a Python wrapper for IgBLAST v1.9. Any read was removed if the V/J assignment was weak (E-value above 1e-6), the CDR3 was missing, or the read contained stop codons, out-of-frame junctions, or ambiguous translated residues. V3J clonotypes were defined as sequences sharing the same inferred V gene, J gene, and CDR3 amino acid sequence. To compute the percentage overlap between repertoires, the number of shared unique clonotypes was divided by the size of the smaller repertoire. Three approaches were used to assess repertoire richness: RTK rarefaction, the Chao1 estimator, and Recon v2.1 estimates of unobserved clonotypes. For all TCRbeta clonotypes obtained by the gDNA method from a handful of donors, generation probabilities were computed with OLGA. The source is immuneACCESS, and TCRdb retained only in-frame sequences with V and J called. Part of the clones is not carried over; for the studies checked, unresolved V genes explain less than half of this, and the remainder is unexplained. From that table come the V and J calls and clone size; the DNA was used to work out D and trimming. The sample table holds about 1 million clones, of which approximately 68% were seen once. Around 1.4% of the sample is in the top ten clones.

This sequence originates from a man in his late teens or twenties in good health. The sequenced sample consisted of memory CD4+ T cells sorted from blood. The intended sense of this specimen's cell subset or site label: CD45RA-negative fraction. The chain was built from TRBV19 and TRBJ1-5, with the D gene uncertain. The CDR3 corresponds to CASSIHIYSNQPQHF. At the DNA level, the sequence is TGTGCCAGTAGTATACATATTTATAGCAATCAGCCCCAGCATTTT. Reference TRBV19 and TRBJ1-5 genes cover what lies past the CDR3, so the full variable domain is DGGITQSPKYLFRKEGQNVTLSCEQNLNHDAMYWYRQDPGQGLRLIYYSQIVNDFQKGDIAEGYSVSREKKESFPLTVTSAQKNPTAFYLCASSIHIYSNQPQHFGDGTRLSIL.